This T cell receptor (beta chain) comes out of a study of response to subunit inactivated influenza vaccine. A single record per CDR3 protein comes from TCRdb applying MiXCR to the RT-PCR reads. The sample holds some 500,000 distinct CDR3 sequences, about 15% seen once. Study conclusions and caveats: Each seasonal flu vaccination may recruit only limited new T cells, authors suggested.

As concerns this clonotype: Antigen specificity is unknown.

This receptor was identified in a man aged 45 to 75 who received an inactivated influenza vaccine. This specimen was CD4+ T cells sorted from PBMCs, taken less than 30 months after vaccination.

The CDR3 nucleotides read TGTGCCAGCAGCCAAGCCCGGGGCCTAAGCACAGATACGCAGTATTTT. Protein product: CASSQARGLSTDTQYF. The chain employs TRBV4-2 and TRBJ2-3; D may be TRBD1 or TRBD2 (5 bases each). Germline V lookup: CDR1 LGHNA, CDR2 YNFKEQ. Trimming took 1 base from V and 0 from J, leaving 11 bases between them. The length of the CDR3 is 16 residues.